This TCR beta chain derives from a study of T cell responses to AZD1222 COVID-19 vaccine. Libraries were prepared by immunoSEQ multiplex PCR; TCRdb keeps only in-frame clonotypes and omits some of them. The sample contains 130,000 to 150,000 clones, 92% of which appear only once. The CDR3 consists of 17 residues. Trimming shortened V by 4 bases and J by 4 bases, and 17 bases separated the two germline ends. Germline V lookup: CDR1 LGHDT, CDR2 YNNKEL (reference sequence). The clonotype originates from an adult in good health. This specimen was peripheral blood, taken on day 0 of AZD1222 vaccination. The chain joins TRBV3-1 (or the pseudogene TRBV3-2) to TRBJ2-6, with D possibly matching TRBD1 (6 bases). CDR3 amino acids: CASSPYPTGRGANVLTF. The CDR3 DNA reads TGTGCCAGCAGCCCTTACCCCACAGGGAGAGGGGCCAACGTCCTGACTTTC.